This TCR beta chain originates from a study of beta chain features in type 1 diabetes (dated by TCRdb to between 2017 and 2018). For the wider study: Patients and healthy donors did not differ in mean age, gender distribution, total cell number or subset yield. Naive and central memory subsets were obtained from all 30 or so donors, but regulatory and stem cell-like memory subsets were isolated from only 8 patients and 8 healthy donors. In the study, TCRB repertoires of sorted circulating CD4+ T cell subsets from recently diagnosed type 1 diabetes patients were compared with those of matched healthy donors. A total of 90 million to 120 million sorted cells were examined across all samples, and a strong correlation was observed between cell number per subset and RNA yield. The study at large found these results: Shorter templates might be favored by PCR, yet because patient and control samples were amplified and corrected together, any such skew would affect both groups equally. Fewer insertions and more nucleotide deletions at VDJ recombination sites were observed in patients with type 1 diabetes, implying thymic rearrangement abnormalities. Because the HLA sub-analyses included only small numbers of individuals, any influence of HLA type on TCRB rearrangement was left unresolved. Sequencing cDNA rather than genomic DNA could over-represent highly expressing activated cells, although activation and CD3 levels did not differ between groups. Naive, central memory and regulatory TCRB repertoires appeared more similar among patients than among healthy donors. In all four CD4+ subsets, TCRB CDR3 length was moderately but significantly shorter in type 1 diabetes patients.

Each donor gave one peripheral blood draw, averaging roughly 100 mL, which was collected into heparinised tubes. A BD FACSAria II was used to sort naive, central memory, regulatory and stem cell-like memory CD4+ T cells with a panel that included CD45RO, CCR7, CD25, CD127, CD95 and CD27. Every sorted population had a purity above 98%. Right away, PBMCs were isolated by Lymphoprep density gradient centrifugation and were stained directly, with no culture step. So that batch effects would be minimized, each experiment stained and sorted samples in pairs, pairing one healthy donor with one patient. All of the isolated RNA was reverse transcribed with the High Capacity cDNA Reverse Transcription Kit, so expressed TCRB transcripts were sequenced. Naive, central memory and regulatory T cell samples underwent deep immunoSEQ sequencing, averaging approximately 3.5 million total reads per sample. Sorted cells were lysed in RLT buffer, and RNA was extracted using DNase-treated RNeasy Micro or Mini kits according to cell number. To prevent cross-contamination, each cell subset was processed individually, whereas patient and healthy donor samples were processed jointly. Using the immunoSEQ multiplex PCR, TCRB sequences were amplified from cDNA into 87-bp fragments spanning the CDR3 region. Sequencing of the amplicons was done on the Illumina HiSeq platform. The study's own analysis went as follows. PCR bias was computationally corrected using synthetic template baselines, reads within Hamming distance 2 were collapsed, and singletons that could not be merged were discarded. Reads were aligned against IMGT so that V, D and J genes, CDR3 length and insertions or deletions at six rearrangement sites could be assigned. Within each subset, clonotype counts were normalized to sorted cell number, and only after that were true diversity and Gini coefficients computed with the tcR R package. Repertoire sharing was quantified using the overlap coefficient calculated on TCRB nucleotide sequences. As a proxy for the pre-selection repertoire, out-of-frame TCRB sequences from naive cells were analyzed. Entries here come from immuneACCESS through TCRdb and include only in-frame sequences with V and J called. Some clones fail to appear in such tables; in the studies checked, an unresolved V gene covers under half of the shortfall, and the cause of the remainder is unknown. Clone size and the V and J calls come from that table; the DNA yielded D and trimming. Across this sample there are more than 550,000 clones, with about 14% seen only once. Together, the top ten hold 0.03% to 0.045% of the sample.

Looking up the germline V gene yields CDR1 SQVTM and CDR2 ANQGSEA. CDR3 length: 13 amino acids, cysteine to phenylalanine. This entry keeps only the CDR3 DNA: 39 bases, framed from base 1. Notes on this clone: Its antigen remains unidentified. One end of the junction varies from germline; a read error may be responsible.

The chain is assembled from TRBV29-1 and TRBJ2-1; the D segment may tentatively be TRBD1 or TRBD2, each giving 5 matched bases. The TCR comes from a man between 18 and 29 years old with type 1 diabetes. Sequencing input: naive CD4+ T cells from blood. Reading the label with the study, this specimen's cell subset or site is: true naive CD4+ T cells. The sequence in DNA is TGCAGCGCTGAAGGGACGTCCTACAATGAGCAGTTCTTC. It translates to CSAEGTSYNEQFF.